These 15 T cell receptor beta chains share one sample of origin, sequenced in a study of early T cells in non-severe SARS-CoV-2 infection. One entry per CDR3 protein, called by TCRdb with MiXCR from the 5' RACE reads. Seen here are 60,000 or so distinct CDR3 sequences, approximately 11% observed once, and the top ten hold 7.5% to 10%. The sequenced sample was whole blood. All receptors derive from an adult who was a healthcare worker with PCR-confirmed SARS-CoV-2 infection or an uninfected control (not recorded which).

This clonotype was picked up many times. V usage is TRBV2 and J usage is TRBJ2-7, with 8 bases matching TRBD1. The germline CDR1 and CDR2 sequences are SNHLY and FYNNEI. With V trimmed by 6 bases and J by 5 bases, 6 bases remained unmatched. The CDR3 is 13 amino acids. The CDR3 reads CASRPRTGNEQYF. For the CDR3, the DNA is TGTGCCAGCAGGCCGAGGACAGGGAACGAGCAGTACTTC.

The rearrangement uses TRBV6-4 and TRBJ1-1; the match to TRBD1 covers 12 bases. This CDR3 comprises 16 residues. Trimming at V came to 3 bases and at J to 5 bases, leaving 7 bases not matched to a gene. Germline assignment: CDR1 MRHNA and CDR2 SNTAGT. In DNA form, the CDR3 reads TGTGCCAGCAGTGAGTCGGGACAGGGGGCTGGTACTGAAGCTTTCTTT. It encodes CASSESGQGAGTEAFF.

This chain uses TRBV7-2 with TRBJ1-3; D unclear. CDR3 length: 13 residues. Deletions cut 5 bases from V and 5 bases from J, with 10 bases between. CDR1 and CDR2 from the germline V gene are SGHTA and FQGNSA. The CDR3 nucleotides are TGTGCCAGCAGCCCCGATTTCCGAAACACCATATATTTT. It encodes CASSPDFRNTIYF.

Only a few counts were recorded for this clonotype. This chain connects TRBV6-2 or TRBV6-3 to TRBJ2-3; TRBD2 aligns across 9 bases. Per the germline V gene, CDR1 is MNHEY and CDR2 is SVGEGT. The V segment lost 7 bases and the J segment 0 bases; nucleotides outside the gene matches: 5. This CDR3 has 15 amino acids. In DNA form, the CDR3 reads TGTGCCAGCATGGGGGCGGGAGGGAGCACAGATACGCAGTATTTT. Encoded protein: CASMGAGGSTDTQYF.

The chain carries TRBV28 and TRBJ1-1; the D is unclear. Germline loops: CDR1 MDHEN, CDR2 SYDVKM. The CDR3 is made up of 11 amino acids. V lost 8 bases, J lost 9 bases, and 13 bases lay in between. CDR3: CASGRLGQAFF. The CDR3 coding sequence is TGTGCCAGCGGCCGTTTAGGCCAAGCTTTCTTT.

The chain uses TRBV28 and TRBJ2-7, with D possibly being TRBD1 or TRBD2 (6 bases each). Looked up from germline, CDR1 is MDHEN and CDR2 is SYDVKM. Trimming left V 2 bases short and J 0 bases short, with 14 bases between. The CDR3 loop spans 16 amino acids. Here the CDR3 reads CASSLGGTLSSYEQYF. The CDR3 coding sequence is TGTGCCAGCAGTTTAGGAGGGACATTATCCTCCTACGAGCAGTACTTC.

The genes are TRBV5-1 and TRBJ1-1; D not certain. Trimming removed 3 bases at V and 7 bases at J, with 16 bases between. This CDR3 contains 14 residues. The germline gives CDR1 SGHRS, CDR2 YFSETQ. CDR3 protein: CASSSPTQVGEAFF. The CDR3 DNA is TGCGCCAGCAGCTCCCCCACCCAGGTTGGTGAAGCTTTCTTT.

At least ten counts were recorded for this clonotype. In nucleotides, the CDR3 is TGTGCCAGCAGTTACCGGGGACAGAGCTACGAGCAGTACTTC. Its protein product is CASSYRGQSYEQYF. The V gene is TRBV6-2 or TRBV6-3, the J gene TRBJ2-7, with 7 nucleotides matching TRBD1. The CDR3 contains 14 residues. V was clipped by 2 bases and J by 3 bases; unmatched bases: 4. Looked up from germline, CDR1 is MNHEY and CDR2 is SVGEGT.

This clonotype was seen a handful of times. The V and J genes are TRBV7-9 and TRBJ2-2; D gene unclear. This CDR3 comprises 14 residues. Between the trimmed V and J ends, which lost 3 bases and 7 bases, there was a span of 12 bases. CDR1 is SEHNR, CDR2 FQNEAQ, per germline (reference sequence). The CDR3 bases are TGTGCCAGCAGCTTCTCCTGGGCCGGCGGGGAGCTGTTTTTT. Its protein product is CASSFSWAGGELFF.

This clonotype occurred a few times. CDR3 coding DNA: TGTGCCAGCAGCTTTAGGACAGGGAACTATGGCTACACCTTC. It yields the protein CASSFRTGNYGYTF. V usage is TRBV5-6 and J usage is TRBJ1-2; TRBD1 aligns across 8 bases. The trim removed 2 bases at V and 2 bases at J, leaving 2 bases unmatched. Germline V lookup: CDR1 SGHDT, CDR2 YYEEEE. The CDR3 contains 14 residues. Looking up the rest from reference TRBV5-6 and TRBJ1-2 gives the full variable domain: DAGVTQSPTHLIKTRGQQVTLRCSPKSGHDTVSWYQQALGQGPQFIFQYYEEEERQRGNFPDRFSGHQFPNYSSELNVNALLLGDSALYLCASSFRTGNYGYTFGSGTRLTVV.

This clonotype was seen only a few times. J is TRBJ1-6 and V is TRBV5-1; D ambiguous. The CDR3 consists of 14 residues. Germline lookup yields CDR1 SGHRS and CDR2 YFSETQ. V was shortened by 1 base and J by 6 bases, with 8 bases between the two germline ends. CDR3: CASSLMGSNSPLHF. CDR3 nucleotides: TGCGCCAGCAGCTTGATGGGAAGTAATTCACCCCTCCACTTT.

J is TRBJ2-2 and V is TRBV6-2 or TRBV6-3, with D tentatively TRBD2 (6 bases). This CDR3 spans 14 amino acids. Trimming left V 7 bases short and J 6 bases short, with 15 bases between. Looked up from germline, CDR1 is MNHEY and CDR2 is SVGEGT. CDR3 residues: CASTLLSGAGELFF. The CDR3 DNA reads as TGTGCCAGCACCCTCCTCTCGGGGGCCGGGGAGCTGTTTTTT.

This clonotype showed up just a few times. The CDR3 region is CASSPGGGLPTDTQYF. Written as DNA, the CDR3 is TGTGCCAGCAGCCCCGGCGGGGGACTTCCCACAGATACGCAGTATTTT. This chain uses TRBV11-3 with TRBJ2-3; TRBD2 agrees at 7 bases. CDR3 size: 16 residues. Germline CDR1 SGHNT, CDR2 YENEEA. Germline trimming cut 5 bases from V and 2 bases from J; bases unmatched to any gene: 10.

The chain is built from TRBV12-3 or TRBV12-4 and TRBJ2-7; TRBD1 matches 7 bases. After removal of 3 bases from V and 5 bases from J, the junction contained 7 bases not matched to a gene. The CDR3 is 14 amino acids. The CDR3 loop reads CASSFRGQGDEQYF. CDR3 nucleotides: TGTGCCAGCAGTTTTCGGGGCCAGGGGGACGAGCAGTACTTC.

Many counts were recorded for this clonotype. This sequence joins TRBV7-2 and TRBJ2-1; 15 bases match TRBD2. CDR1 and CDR2 from the germline V gene are SGHTA and FQGNSA. The length of the CDR3 is 16 residues. Unmatched junction bases numbered 7, after V lost 4 bases and J lost 9 bases. The CDR3 nucleotides are TGTGCCAGCAGCTCCGAGGGGGGACTAGCGGGAGGTGAGCAGTTCTTC. This encodes CASSSEGGLAGGEQFF.